A selection of T cell receptor beta chains follows, all from one sample in a study of response to subunit inactivated influenza vaccine. TCRdb called the RT-PCR reads again in MiXCR, with one record for every CDR3 protein. The sample shows 150,000 to 200,000 distinct CDR3 sequences, approximately 10% of them seen only once. The material sequenced was non-naive T cells sorted from PBMCs, taken about 40 days after vaccination. These receptor sequences come from a man aged 50 or older who received an inactivated influenza vaccine. CDR3s include the opening cysteine and the closing phenylalanine or tryptophan. Each record gives: clone size, D gene, V gene, CDR3 length, J gene, CDR3 DNA, CDR3 protein. D genes are given only for firm matches. The size field is filled for only some rows; it gives once, few, many or a size class.

>NA|TRBD2|TRBV12-3/TRBV12-4|16|TRBJ2-2
TGTGCCAGCAGTTTAGAGCGGGGGCCAAACACCGGGGAGCTGTTTTTT
CASSLERGPNTGELFF
>few|NA|TRBV4-3|15|TRBJ1-3
TGCGCCAGCAGCCGAGAACAGGACTCTGGAAACACCATATATTTT
CASSREQDSGNTIYF
>many|NA|TRBV27|18|TRBJ1-1
TGTGCCAGCAGCCCCGACAGTCGGTTGTCCAAAGCCAACACTGAAGCTTTCTTT
CASSPDSRLSKANTEAFF
>many|NA|TRBV5-6|11|TRBJ2-5
TGTGCCAGCAGTTTTGTGGAGACCCAGTACTTC
CASSFVETQYF
>few|TRBD1|TRBV5-6|14|TRBJ1-2
TGTGCCAGCAGCGTACAACAGGGGAGCTATGGCTACACCTTC
CASSVQQGSYGYTF
>many|NA|TRBV15|13|TRBJ1-5
TGTGCCACCAGCAGAGATAACGGCCAGCCCCAGCATTTT
CATSRDNGQPQHF
>NA|NA|TRBV4-1|16|TRBJ1-3
TGCGCCAGCAGCCAAGAAAACACGCGCTCTGGAAACACCATATATTTT
CASSQENTRSGNTIYF
>NA|TRBD1|TRBV3-1|14|TRBJ1-1
TGTGCCAGCAGAATACAGGGGGCCGCCGGATCAACTTTCTTT
CASRIQGAAGSTFF
>many|NA|TRBV11-2|13|TRBJ1-2
TGTGCCAGCAGCTCAGCTCCAGACTATGGCTACACCTTC
CASSSAPDYGYTF
>NA|NA|TRBV11-3|14|TRBJ2-1
TGTGCCAGCAGCTTAACGGCAGGGAACAATGAGCAGATCTTC
CASSLTAGNNEQIF
>many|NA|TRBV29-1|13|TRBJ2-7
TGCAGCGTCATAAACAGTGGCTCCTACGAGCAGTACTTC
CSVINSGSYEQYF
>many|NA|TRBV2|15|TRBJ1-1
TGTGCCAGCAACCCAGAACAAGTATGGGGAACTGAAGCTTTCTTT
CASNPEQVWGTEAFF
>few|NA|TRBV4-3|14|TRBJ1-1
TGCGCCAGCAGCCAAGTTCGTGGGGCCACTGAAGCTTTCTTT
CASSQVRGATEAFF
>few|TRBD1|TRBV11-2|15|TRBJ2-3
TGTGCCAGCAGCTTAGAGACAGGGTGGTCAGATACGCAGTATTTT
CASSLETGWSDTQYF
>few|TRBD1|TRBV12-3/TRBV12-4|15|TRBJ1-5
TGTGCCAGCAGTCCCGGGACAGATAGCAATCAGCCCCAGCATTTT
CASSPGTDSNQPQHF
>NA|NA|TRBV4-2|16|TRBJ2-1
TGTGCCAGCAGCCAAGAACGGGACACAAGGTACCATGAGCAGTTCTTC
CASSQERDTRYHEQFF
>NA|NA|TRBV7-2|14|TRBJ2-3
TGTGCCAGCAGCTGGAGCGGCGGCACAGATACGCAGTATTTT
CASSWSGGTDTQYF
>few|NA|TRBV6-2/TRBV6-3|13|TRBJ2-7
TGTGCCAGCAGCCTCGAGCGGAATTACGAGCAGTACTTC
CASSLERNYEQYF
>few|NA|TRBV4-2|16|TRBJ1-3
TGTGCCAGCAGCCAAGATATTCCCCTCTCTGGAAACACCATATATTTT
CASSQDIPLSGNTIYF
>NA|TRBD1|TRBV9|14|TRBJ2-5
TGTGCCAGCAGCGTAGCAGGGGGCGCGGAGACCCAGTACTTC
CASSVAGGAETQYF